A selection of T cell receptor beta chains follows, all from one sample in a study of T cells in localized non-small cell lung cancer. TCRdb's copy holds only in-frame clones and misses some; the assay was immunoSEQ multiplex PCR. The sample consists of roughly 40,000 clones, around 87% of them appearing once. The sample in question was peripheral blood, obtained before any cancer treatment. The receptors were gathered from a man between 18 and 50 years old with stage I lung adenocarcinoma. Each CDR3 is given with its conserved first and last residue.

>TRBV15|TRBJ2-7
CATSKGGGYEQYF
>TRBV2|TRBJ2-5
CASTTSGGVQETQYF
>TRBV4-3|TRBJ1-6
CASSQARGSGSPLHF
>TRBV5-4|TRBJ1-1
CASSFEARTEAFF
>TRBV30|TRBJ1-4
CAWKKGINEKLFF
>TRBV2|TRBJ2-5
CASSDLPGETQYF
>TRBV13|TRBJ2-1
CASLRGNEQFF
>TRBV4-3|TRBJ2-7
CASSSGPISSYEQYF
>TRBV5-4|TRBJ1-3
CASSFWGRNTIYF
>TRBV30|TRBJ1-1
CAWSAYVMNTEAFF
>TRBV7-2|TRBJ1-1
CASSSQGAGYTEAFF
>TRBV7-8|TRBJ2-7
CASSLTGYEQYF
>TRBV4-1|TRBJ2-2
CASSQEERLNTGELFF
>TRBV28|TRBJ1-2
CASTETGRNGYTF
>TRBV15|TRBJ1-1
CATSRDLVLLNSGTEAFF
>TRBV7-9|.
CASSFRTDYEQYF